One sample yielded the 23 T cell receptor beta chains listed below, sequenced in a study of blood T cell repertoires in COVID-19. The table came from immunoSEQ multiplex PCR; TCRdb's copy has only in-frame clones and leaves some out. The sample comprises 250,000 or so clones, around three quarters of which are singletons, and about 3.1% rests with the top ten. The sequenced sample consisted of peripheral blood. Receptors originate from a woman aged 80 or older with acute or convalescent COVID-19.

This clone appeared a few times. CDR3 coding DNA: TGCGCCAGCAGCCAAGATCAGAGGACAGGCCGATACAGCTCCTACAATGAGCAGTTCTTC. Translated: CASSQDQRTGRYSSYNEQFF. The V and J genes are TRBV4-1 and TRBJ2-1; 7 positions match TRBD1. From germline, CDR1 is MGHRA and CDR2 YSYEKL. The CDR3 is 20 residues long. Trimming at V came to 0 bases and at J to 0 bases, leaving 14 bases not matched to a gene.

This clone was counted only a few times. This sequence joins TRBV19 and TRBJ1-5; a possible D gene is TRBD1 (5 bases). The germline V and J ends were trimmed by 10 bases and 0 bases, with 16 bases remaining between them. CDR3 size: 15 residues. Germline assignment: CDR1 LNHDA and CDR2 SQIVND (reference sequence). The CDR3 nucleotides read TGTGCCACTGTTGACAGAGCATATAGCAATCAGCCCCAGCATTTT. Translation gives CATVDRAYSNQPQHF.

This clone was seen more than once but under ten times. This chain uses TRBV10-3 with TRBJ1-1; D is ambiguous. Deletions cut 6 bases from V and 4 bases from J, with 12 bases between. Germline V gene lookup returns CDR1 ENHRY and CDR2 SYGVKD. The CDR3 length is 13 residues. Written as DNA, the CDR3 is TGTGCCATCAGCAGAGAACTACGCACTGAAGCTTTCTTT. Translation gives CAISRELRTEAFF.

This clone was found a few times. The rearrangement uses TRBV29-1 and TRBJ2-5; D perhaps matches TRBD1 (6 bases). Germline assignment: CDR1 SQVTM and CDR2 ANQGSEA. The CDR3 has 12 amino acids. V was trimmed by 6 bases and J by 5 bases, leaving 13 bases between them. DNA for the CDR3: TGCAGCGTAAAGACAGGTTTCGAGACCCAGTACTTC. Translated, it gives CSVKTGFETQYF.

The rearrangement joins TRBV5-1 to TRBJ2-7, with D tentatively TRBD1 (6 bases). The CDR3 extends over 14 amino acids. V lost 1 base and J 0 bases, leaving 8 bases between the germline ends. Per the germline V gene, CDR1 is SGHRS and CDR2 is YFSETQ. The CDR3 region is CASSLRTASYEQYF. DNA of the CDR3: TGCGCCAGCAGCTTGCGGACAGCCTCCTACGAGCAGTACTTC.

This clone came up a few times. V and J are TRBV30 and TRBJ2-2; 10 bases line up with TRBD2. The germline V gene encodes CDR1 GTSNPN and CDR2 SVGIG (reference sequence). This CDR3 comprises 14 residues. V shed 4 bases, J shed 4 bases, and the junction held 3 bases outside the gene matches. CDR3 loop: CAWTRLAGTGELFF. The DNA for the CDR3 is TGTGCCTGGACGAGACTAGCGGGCACCGGGGAGCTGTTTTTT.

V is TRBV5-5 and J is TRBJ1-1; possibly TRBD1 for D (5 bases). Per germline, CDR1 SGHKS and CDR2 YYEKEE (reference sequence). The CDR3 contains 13 residues. Trimming shortened V by 2 bases and J by 7 bases, and 12 bases separated the two germline ends. The CDR3 loop is CASSFQGHYEAFF. The CDR3 DNA reads TGTGCCAGCAGCTTTCAAGGACATTATGAAGCTTTCTTT.

The chain has TRBV7-9 and TRBJ1-5; D is undetermined. Trimming pared 7 bases from V and 9 bases from J, leaving 13 bases between. The germline gives CDR1 SEHNR, CDR2 FQNEAQ (reference sequence). This CDR3 is built from 12 residues. In nucleotides, the CDR3 is TGTGCCAGCATGCGGGGATCAGGGCCCCAGCATTTT. Translated: CASMRGSGPQHF.

V gene TRBV11-1 combines with J gene TRBJ2-1, with 8 bases aligning to TRBD1. Germline CDR1 reads SGHAT; CDR2 reads FQDESV (reference sequence). This CDR3 region has 15 residues. Unmatched junction bases numbered 7, after V lost 2 bases and J lost 7 bases. The chain's CDR3 is CASSLTVGQGNEQFF. For the CDR3, the DNA is TGTGCCAGCAGCTTAACGGTAGGACAGGGTAATGAGCAGTTCTTC.

This clone has a single count. This chain joins TRBV19 and TRBJ1-5; the D gene is possibly TRBD1 (6 bases). V dropped 9 bases and J dropped 1 base, with 22 bases sitting between them. Germline CDR1 reads LNHDA; CDR2 reads SQIVND (reference sequence). The CDR3 runs 17 residues. CDR3 nucleotides: TGTGCCAGCTCACACGGGGGGGGGCTCGGAAGCAATCAGCCCCAGCATTTT. It is translated as CASSHGGGLGSNQPQHF. Full variable domain (outside the CDR3, taken from reference TRBV19 and TRBJ1-5): DGGITQSPKYLFRKEGQNVTLSCEQNLNHDAMYWYRQDPGQGLRLIYYSQIVNDFQKGDIAEGYSVSREKKESFPLTVTSAQKNPTAFYLCASSHGGGLGSNQPQHFGDGTRLSIL.

The rearrangement joins TRBV19 to TRBJ1-2, with 7 nucleotides matching TRBD1. This CDR3 is built from 15 residues. V gave up 4 bases and J gave up 3 bases; unmatched junction bases: 8. Germline V gene data show CDR1 as LNHDA and CDR2 as SQIVND (reference sequence). The CDR3 region is CASSTTGTADYGYTF. In DNA, the CDR3 is TGTGCCAGTAGTACAACCGGGACAGCGGACTATGGCTACACCTTC.

This rearrangement joins TRBV7-2 to TRBJ2-5, with D possibly TRBD2 on 6 matching bases. Germline values: CDR1 SGHTA, CDR2 FQGNSA. This CDR3 has 17 residues. The germline V and J ends were trimmed by 1 base and 4 bases, with 19 bases remaining between them. The CDR3 sequence: CASSLDRGTLVPETQYF. The CDR3 coding sequence is TGTGCCAGCAGCTTAGATCGGGGGACCCTCGTCCCAGAGACCCAGTACTTC.

The gene calls are TRBV18 and TRBJ2-1; 9 nucleotides match TRBD2. This CDR3 is 16 amino acids long. V was clipped by 3 bases and J by 4 bases; unmatched bases: 7. In germline, CDR1 is KGHSH, CDR2 LQKENI. This CDR3 is CASSPPAGGPYNEQFF. CDR3 coding DNA: TGTGCCAGCTCACCCCCGGCGGGAGGGCCATACAATGAGCAGTTCTTC.

The CDR3: CATSRPDRDEQYF. In DNA, the CDR3 is TGTGCCACCAGCAGGCCGGACAGGGACGAGCAGTACTTC. The chain has TRBV15 and TRBJ2-7, with TRBD1 matching 8 bases. Germline V lookup: CDR1 LNHNV, CDR2 YYDKDF (reference sequence). CDR3 length: 13 amino acids. V trimming: 3 bases; J trimming: 5 bases; junction bases outside the gene matches: 3.

The chain recombines TRBV4-1 with TRBJ2-5; TRBD1 aligns across 7 bases. V lost 6 bases and J lost 5; bases outside the gene matches: 6. The CDR3 is 13 amino acids. Germline V lookup: CDR1 MGHRA, CDR2 YSYEKL. Here the CDR3 DNA reads TGCGCCAGCAGTACACAGGGGACGGAGACCCAGTACTTC. Protein product: CASSTQGTETQYF.

V is TRBV10-3 and J is TRBJ1-6; 7 positions match TRBD1. The CDR3 has 17 amino acids. With 8 bases clipped from V and 0 bases from J, the junction kept 10 bases outside the gene matches. Germline V lookup: CDR1 ENHRY, CDR2 SYGVKD. The CDR3 DNA reads as TGTGCCATCCGGGCCGGGACAGCCGGCTCCTATAATTCACCCCTCCACTTT. Protein product: CAIRAGTAGSYNSPLHF.

The chain combines TRBV5-1 with TRBJ2-1, with D possibly being TRBD1 (7 bases). This CDR3 region has 16 residues. Germline CDR1 is SGHRS and CDR2 is YFSETQ. Trimming removed 6 bases at V and 2 bases at J, with 18 bases between. CDR3 nucleotides: TGCGCCAGCAAAGGAGGGGGCACCGAACCCTACAATGAGCAGTTCTTC. It translates to CASKGGGTEPYNEQFF.

V gene TRBV2 combines with J gene TRBJ2-5, with 9 bases aligning to TRBD1. This CDR3 has 15 amino acids. Trimming at V came to 6 bases and at J to 4 bases, leaving 9 bases not matched to a gene. Per germline, CDR1 SNHLY and CDR2 FYNNEI. CDR3 nucleotide sequence: TGTGCCAGCAGCCTACAGGGGGCATTGGGAGAGACCCAGTACTTC. Amino acid sequence: CASSLQGALGETQYF.

The genes are TRBV2 and TRBJ2-7, with D uncertain. This CDR3 spans 12 amino acids. Per the germline V gene, CDR1 is SNHLY and CDR2 is FYNNEI. The germline V and J ends were trimmed by 6 bases and 0 bases, with 6 bases remaining between them. CDR3 sequence (DNA): TGTGCCAGCAGGGTCGGCTCCTACGAGCAGTACTTC. Translating it yields CASRVGSYEQYF.

The V call is TRBV4-1, the J call TRBJ2-7; 9 nucleotides agree with TRBD1. The CDR3 has 14 amino acids. V dropped 4 bases and J dropped 7; count of bases not matched to a gene: 8. Germline CDR1 and CDR2: MGHRA and YSYEKL. This CDR3 is CASSRGDRVGEQYF. The CDR3 nucleotides are TGCGCCAGCAGCCGCGGGGACAGGGTTGGGGAGCAGTACTTC.

The chain joins TRBV3-1 (or the pseudogene TRBV3-2) to TRBJ2-3; D is perhaps TRBD2 (6 bases). V lost 4 bases and J 4 bases, leaving 12 bases between the germline ends. Germline V gene lookup returns CDR1 LGHDT and CDR2 YNNKEL (reference sequence). This CDR3 is 14 amino acids long. CDR3: CASSPRLAADTQYF. The CDR3 DNA follows: TGTGCCAGCAGCCCCCGGTTAGCGGCAGATACGCAGTATTTT.

J is TRBJ1-6 and V is TRBV7-2; TRBD1 is a possible D gene (6 bases). V was cut by 3 bases and J by 7 bases, with 22 bases left in between. Germline V CDR1 and CDR2: SGHTA, FQGNSA. The CDR3 consists of 18 residues. This CDR3 reads CASSLVRSGGTINSPLHF. CDR3 coding DNA: TGTGCCAGCAGCTTGGTCAGGAGCGGGGGCACTATCAATTCACCCCTCCACTTT.

V is TRBV2 and J is TRBJ1-2; D is uncertain. Germline CDR1 and CDR2: SNHLY and FYNNEI. Deletions cut 7 bases from V and 4 bases from J, with 13 bases between. The CDR3 covers 13 residues. In DNA form, the CDR3 reads TGTGCCAGCAAAGCGGGAATTTTCTATGGCTACACCTTC. It specifies CASKAGIFYGYTF.